Given below is one TCR beta chain in context. Antigen unknown. Produced via immunoSEQ multiplex PCR; TCRdb's table is partial and in-frame only. This table holds about 150,000 clones, 86% found once. The data were obtained in a study of cytomegalovirus exposure and HLA in healthy donors. Study findings and constraints: Subsequent analysis revealed that first-cohort TCR clusters tended to co-occur in the 90 to 150 validation repertoires. Many donors carried some public TCRs, although rarity characterized most TCR sequences. Roughly 170 TCR beta chains were listed as cytomegalovirus-associated.

The donors formed part of the approximately 120-subject validation cohort, distinct from the roughly 700-subject first cohort. The clonotype comes from a man aged 18-30 years in good health and CMV-seropositive. Sequenced material: PBMCs.

CDR3 sequence reads: CASSEVSGGRNTEAFF. CDR3 in DNA: TGTGCCAGCAGTGAAGTGTCGGGGGGCCGGAACACTGAAGCTTTCTTT. V is TRBV6-1 and J is TRBJ1-1; TRBD1 might be the D (6 bases). The germline gives CDR1 MNHNS, CDR2 SASEGT. V gave up 1 base and J gave up 1 base, with 13 bases separating them. The CDR3 contains 16 residues.